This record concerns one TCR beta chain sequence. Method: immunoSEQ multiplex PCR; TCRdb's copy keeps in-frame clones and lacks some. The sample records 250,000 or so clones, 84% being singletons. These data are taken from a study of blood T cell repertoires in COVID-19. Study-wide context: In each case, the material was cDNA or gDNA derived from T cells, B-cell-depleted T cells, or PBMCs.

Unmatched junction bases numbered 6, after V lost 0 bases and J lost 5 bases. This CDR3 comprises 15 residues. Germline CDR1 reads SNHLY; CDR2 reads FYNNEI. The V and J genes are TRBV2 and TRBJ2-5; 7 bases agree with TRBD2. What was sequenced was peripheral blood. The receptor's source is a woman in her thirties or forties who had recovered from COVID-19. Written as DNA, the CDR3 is TGTGCCAGCAGTGAAGCGCTTTTCGGGGGGGAGACCCAGTACTTC. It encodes CASSEALFGGETQYF. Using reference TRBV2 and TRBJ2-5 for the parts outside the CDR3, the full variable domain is EPEVTQTPSHQVTQMGQEVILRCVPISNHLYFYWYRQILGQKVEFLVSFYNNEISEKSEIFDDQFSVERPDGSNFTLKIRSTKLEDSAMYFCASSEALFGGETQYFGPGTRLLVL.